A single sample gave rise to the 7 T cell receptor beta chains below, sequenced in a study of low-dose radiotherapy and immunotherapy resistance in tumors. First-strand cDNA used TRAV- and TRBV-specific primers, covering alpha and beta chains. PCR amplification of the TCRs was performed with Phusion for 15 to 25 PCR cycles, and it relied on a constant-region primer together with a V-primer adapter. TCRdb called the reads again in MiXCR, with one record for every CDR3 protein. The sample lists 65,000 to 90,000 distinct CDR3 sequences; under 20% were seen once. The time point here: before trial treatment. The material was PBMCs, obtained before treatment. These receptors were taken from a male donor with prostate cancer.

This clonotype was detected many times. The V and J genes are TRBV24-1 and TRBJ1-5, with D hard to call. The germline gives CDR1 KGHDR, CDR2 SFDVKD. Trimming stripped 6 bases from V and 0 bases from J, with 2 bases between. CDR3 length equals 12 residues. CDR3 coding DNA: TGTGCCACCAGTCATAGCAATCAGCCCCAGCATTTT. As protein: CATSHSNQPQHF.

This clonotype was counted many times. CDR3 region: CASSKEVVGTGVNSNQPQHF. CDR3 DNA sequence: TGTGCCAGCAGCAAAGAGGTTGTCGGGACAGGGGTCAATAGCAATCAGCCCCAGCATTTT. The chain has TRBV21-1 and TRBJ1-5; the table calls TRBD1, which could not be checked here. TRBV21-1 is labeled a pseudogene. The CDR3 has 20 amino acids.

The V call is TRBV24-1, the J call TRBJ2-7; D is unclear. Germline V lookup: CDR1 KGHDR, CDR2 SFDVKD. CDR3 size: 13 residues. V lost 3 bases and J lost 5, with 10 bases in between. The CDR3 reads CATSDVWVNEQYF. DNA of the CDR3: TGTGCCACCAGTGATGTTTGGGTGAACGAGCAGTACTTC.

This clonotype was recorded many times. The chain uses TRBV6-5 and TRBJ2-1; 9 bases match TRBD2. The CDR3 is 16 residues long. The V segment lost 3 bases and the J segment 2 bases; nucleotides outside the gene matches: 5. Germline V gene data show CDR1 as MNHEY and CDR2 as SVGAGI. CDR3 sequence: CASSYARGGPYNEQFF. The CDR3 DNA reads TGTGCCAGCAGTTATGCGCGGGGGGGCCCCTACAATGAGCAGTTCTTC.

Many counts were recorded for this clonotype. The chain employs TRBV7-2 and TRBJ2-3, with a weak D call TRBD2 (7 bases). The CDR3 consists of 16 residues. V dropped 5 bases and J dropped 1 base, with 16 bases sitting between them. The germline V gene has CDR1 SGHTA and CDR2 FQGNSA. This CDR3 reads CASSARGGLGTDTQYF. For the CDR3, the DNA is TGTGCCAGCAGCGCTAGGGGGGGGCTCGGCACAGATACGCAGTATTTT. Complete variable domain (other parts from reference TRBV7-2 and TRBJ2-3): GAGVSQSPSNKVTEKGKDVELRCDPISGHTALYWYRQSLGQGLEFLIYFQGNSAPDKSGLPSDRFSAERTGGSVSTLTIQRTQQEDSAVYLCASSARGGLGTDTQYFGPGTRLTVL.

A word on this clonotype: Only one base separates this from a far larger clonotype, so it likely reflects a read error. The chain is built from TRBV26 and TRBJ2-3; TRBD2 is the table's D call and was not checked against the DNA. TRBV26 is listed as a pseudogene. CDR3 length: 14 amino acids. The CDR3 region has the DNA TGTGCCAGCGGTTTCCTTAGCGGCACAGATACGCAGTATTTT. This translates into CASGFLSGTDTQYF.

This clonotype came up a few times. The chain couples TRBV2 to TRBJ1-1; D perhaps matches TRBD1 (6 bases). In germline, CDR1 is SNHLY, CDR2 FYNNEI. V lost 6 bases and J lost 10, with 12 bases in between. The CDR3 is made up of 11 amino acids. CDR3 coding DNA: TGTGCCAGCAGGAACAGGGTAGGAGCTTTCTTT. It is translated as CASRNRVGAFF.